A single sample is the source of the 9 T cell receptor beta chains below, sequenced in a study of technical replicates of blood from a handful of donors. Sequencing was performed with immunoSEQ multiplex PCR; in TCRdb, only in-frame clones are kept and a portion is missing. Here the sample spans nearly 80,000 clones, roughly 96% being singletons. Sequencing was done on a sample of T cells isolated from PBMCs. Source of these receptors: a human donor in good health.

This rearrangement joins TRBV28 to TRBJ2-7, with D tentatively TRBD1 (6 bases). V dropped 3 bases and J dropped 2 bases, with 11 bases sitting between them. The V gene's germline CDR1 is MDHEN and CDR2 SYDVKM. CDR3 size: 14 residues. In DNA, the CDR3 is TGTGCCAGCAGTTTTGGACAGCGACCCTACGAGCAGTACTTC. This gives the protein CASSFGQRPYEQYF.

The rearrangement links TRBV27 to TRBJ1-1; D perhaps matches TRBD1 (5 bases). Germline CDR1 and CDR2: MNHEY and SMNVEV (reference sequence). V gave up 2 bases and J gave up 0 bases, with 7 bases separating them. The CDR3 extends over 14 amino acids. CDR3 bases: TGTGCCAGCAGTTTAAGGGGCATGAACACTGAAGCTTTCTTT. It translates to CASSLRGMNTEAFF.

J is TRBJ2-5 and V is TRBV6-6, with D tentatively TRBD1 (5 bases). Trimming removed 6 bases at V and 4 bases at J, with 12 bases between. This CDR3 spans 13 amino acids. The germline V gene encodes CDR1 MNHNY and CDR2 SVGAGI (reference sequence). This chain's CDR3 is CASSQGSRETQYF. CDR3 DNA: TGTGCCAGCAGCCAGGGAAGTAGAGAGACCCAGTACTTC.

The rearrangement links TRBV29-1 to TRBJ2-5; 11 nucleotides agree with TRBD1. The CDR3 consists of 14 residues. CDR1 is SQVTM and CDR2 is ANQGSEA in the germline V gene. V lost 6 bases to trimming and J lost 5 bases; unmatched junction nucleotides: 8. The CDR3 is CSVGRTGGAETQYF. For the CDR3, the DNA is TGCAGCGTAGGACGGACAGGGGGCGCGGAGACCCAGTACTTC.

The chain carries TRBV25-1 and TRBJ2-7; the D gene is possibly TRBD2 (5 bases). The V gene lost 6 bases and the J gene lost 3 bases, with 6 bases spanning the gap. The CDR3 loop spans 11 amino acids. From germline, CDR1 is MGHDK and CDR2 SYGVNS. CDR3 residues: CASRGLYEQYF. CDR3 coding DNA: TGTGCCAGCAGAGGACTCTACGAGCAGTACTTC.

V and J are TRBV6-5 and TRBJ1-1; D gene ambiguous. V was pared by 11 bases and J by 0 bases, with 13 bases between. There are 13 residues in the CDR3. Germline-derived CDR1 and CDR2 are MNHEY and SVGAGI. The CDR3 protein is CAGAPGVNTEAFF. CDR3 in DNA: TGTGCCGGTGCGCCCGGGGTGAACACTGAAGCTTTCTTT.

The V and J genes are TRBV5-1 and TRBJ2-3; 11 bases match TRBD2. Trimming took 4 bases from V and 6 from J; bases not matched to a gene: 13. The CDR3 is 17 amino acids. Germline V gene sequence: CDR1 SGHRS, CDR2 YFSETQ. In DNA, the CDR3 is TGCGCCAGCAGCCCCAAGATATTGGCTAGCGGGAGGGATACGCAGTATTTT. Translated: CASSPKILASGRDTQYF.

The V gene is TRBV27, the J gene TRBJ2-1; D unresolved. Trimming stripped 5 bases from V and 4 bases from J, with 3 bases between. Germline loops: CDR1 MNHEY, CDR2 SMNVEV (reference sequence). The CDR3 has 11 amino acids. CDR3 DNA: TGTGCCAGCAGTGAGTACAATGAGCAGTTCTTC. The encoded protein is CASSEYNEQFF.

The V gene is TRBV19, the J gene TRBJ1-2; 7 bases align to TRBD1. Germline trimming cut 0 bases from V and 8 bases from J; bases unmatched to any gene: 9. Germline V lookup: CDR1 LNHDA, CDR2 SQIVND (reference sequence). This CDR3 has 15 residues. Written as DNA, the CDR3 is TGTGCCAGTAGTATAGATCGCAGGGGGTCCATCGGCTACACCTTC. Translation: CASSIDRRGSIGYTF.